Listed below are T cell receptor beta chains from one sample, sequenced in a study of T cell repertoires in cytomegalovirus infection. Each CDR3 protein gets one entry after TCRdb re-called the reads with MiXCR. The table includes about 830,000 distinct CDR3 sequences, about 33% detected once. Antigens for these TCRs are unknown. The source was cultured CD8+ T cells from PBMCs, collected from culture after CMV antigen stimulation. These receptors all come from a human donor in good health (CMV status not recorded). Some clones in this sample may be carry-over from other donors' samples. Both conserved end residues are part of each CDR3. D genes are given only for firm matches. Size tells how often a clone was seen (once, few, many) or the class of an expanded clone, and some rows leave it out.

few | TRBD2 | TRBJ2-3 | 17 | TRBV6-1 | TGTGCCAGCAGTCTCCGGACTAGCGGGGGCCTCGGGGATACGCAGTATTTT | CASSLRTSGGLGDTQYF
NA | TRBD1 | TRBJ2-7 | 14 | TRBV10-3 | TGTGCCATCAGGCCGGGACAGGCGATTGCCGAGCAGTACTTC | CAIRPGQAIAEQYF
once | NA | TRBJ1-2 | 13 | TRBV10-2 | TGCGCCAGCAGTGAGAATTTGTTCTATGGCTACACCTTC | CASSENLFYGYTF
many | TRBD2 | TRBJ2-6 | 19 | TRBV12-3/TRBV12-4 | TGTGCCAGCAGTTTACTTATGGTCTTAGCGGGGAGCGGGGCCAACGTCCTGACTTTC | CASSLLMVLAGSGANVLTF
NA | NA | TRBJ2-1 | 15 | TRBV7-9 | TGTGCCAGCAGCTTAGCTAGGGATTACTACAATGAGCAGTTCTTC | CASSLARDYYNEQFF
NA | TRBD1 | TRBJ1-2 | 14 | TRBV5-3 | TGTGCCAGCAGCTTGGGGCTGGACAGGGATGGCTACACCTTC | CASSLGLDRDGYTF
few | NA | TRBJ1-2 | 16 | TRBV6-2/TRBV6-3 | TGTGCCAGCAGTTACACGCTTGACACAATTCTCTATGGCTACACCTTC | CASSYTLDTILYGYTF
few | NA | TRBJ2-1 | 16 | TRBV5-1 | TGCGCCAGCAGCTTAGCTACTAGCTCCTATGGGGATGAGCAGTTCTTT | CASSLATSSYGDEQFF
NA | NA | TRBJ2-1 | 11 | TRBV6-5 | TGTGCCAGCGCCGTTAGAAATGAGCAGTTCTTC | CASAVRNEQFF
NA | TRBD2 | TRBJ2-1 | 17 | TRBV29-1 | TGCAGCGTTGAAGAACCACTTAGCGGGGGAACCTACAATGAGCAGTTCTTC | CSVEEPLSGGTYNEQFF
few | TRBD2 | TRBJ2-1 | 17 | TRBV20-1 | TGCAGTGCTAGAGATCGGCCCAGGGAGGGACTAGCCAATGAGCAGTTCTTC | CSARDRPREGLANEQFF
NA | NA | TRBJ2-2 | 14 | TRBV10-1 | TGCGCCAGCAGTTGGGGGAGTAGCACCGGGGAGCTGTTTTTT | CASSWGSSTGELFF
few | TRBD2 | TRBJ2-1 | 15 | TRBV9 | TGTGCCAGCAGCGTAAGGGCTAGCGGGGGTGATGAGCAGTTCTTC | CASSVRASGGDEQFF
many | NA | TRBJ2-1 | 16 | TRBV11-3 | TGTGCCAGCAGCTTATCCGGGGTAGGCTCCTACAATGAGCAGTTCTTC | CASSLSGVGSYNEQFF
NA | TRBD1 | TRBJ1-2 | 16 | TRBV12-3/TRBV12-4 | TGTGCCAGCAGTTCGGGTCGGATAGGGGGCGTCTATGGCTACACCTTC | CASSSGRIGGVYGYTF
NA | TRBD2 | TRBJ2-2 | 18 | TRBV28 | TGTGCCAGCAGTAGCCCCATATTGGTAGCGGGGGGGCCTGGGGAGCTGTTTTTT | CASSSPILVAGGPGELFF
NA | NA | TRBJ2-1 | 16 | TRBV4-3 | TGCGCCAGCAGCCCCGTAGGCGATGGAGCGCTGGGTGAGCAGTTCTTC | CASSPVGDGALGEQFF